This T cell receptor (beta chain) is from a study of OX40 agonist ivuxolimab in advanced cancers. For the wider study: Ivuxolimab, which targeted the costimulatory receptor OX40 (CD134), was an agonistic, fully human IgG2 monoclonal antibody. Intravenous ivuxolimab was administered to patients every 2 weeks at six dose levels: 0.01, 0.1, 0.3, 1.5, 3 and 10 mg/kg. Of the approximately 53 patients in dose escalation, about 20 had hepatocellular carcinoma, roughly 15 had melanoma, 9 had renal cell carcinoma and 9 had head and neck cancer. In the dose-escalation cohort, around 80% of patients were male, and the mean age was roughly 60 years with a range of roughly 20 to 79. Patients were allowed to have had prior anti-PD-1, anti-PD-L1 or anti-CTLA-4 therapy, and approximately 40% of the dose-escalation patients had previously received checkpoint inhibitors. Partial responses occurred in three dose-escalation patients: two with cutaneous melanoma and one with hepatocellular carcinoma. Peripheral TCRbeta sequencing aimed to test whether ivuxolimab altered TCR sequence diversity and caused clonal T-cell expansion. The monotherapy dose-escalation portion (N ≈ 56 patients) of the phase I ivuxolimab trial is reported in the paper.

At the junction V is shortened by 5 bases and J by 1 base; bases outside the gene matches: 3. Inclusive of the bounding cysteine and phenylalanine, the CDR3 is 15 residues long. Here the CDR3 DNA is all that survives: 45 bases in frame from base 1. For CDR1 and CDR2, the germline V gene lists SGHTA and FQGTGA. In regard to this clone: Its antigen remains undetermined. Base qualities are not at hand, and no much larger clone is one base apart.

Patients with autoimmune disease history or receiving systemic immunosuppression were excluded from the trial. In every dose cohort, peripheral blood was drawn for TCR sequencing at baseline, cycle 4 day 1, and cycle 7 day 1. The samples were drawn from a first-in-human, open-label, multicenter phase I dose-escalation trial of ivuxolimab. Adults with locally advanced or metastatic melanoma, renal cell carcinoma, hepatocellular carcinoma or head and neck squamous cell carcinoma were enrolled in the trial. Before TCR sequencing, CD4+ T cells and CD8+ T cells were sorted from peripheral blood as separate populations. Results the study describes overall, beyond this receptor: In the 0.1-3.0 mg/kg groups, partial responders had among the lowest normalized peripheral clonal expansion, particularly in CD8+ T cells. At doses from 0.1 to 3.0 mg/kg, clonal expansion was seen in both CD4+ and CD8+ blood T cells between baseline and week 6. The antigen specificity of the peripheral T cells that underwent clonal expansion was not determined. On average, CD8+ T cells showed more expanded clones than CD4+ T cells after ivuxolimab. Low levels of normalized T-cell clonal expansion were also seen in some nonresponding patients.

Genomic DNA was isolated from the sorted cells so that the TCRbeta CDR3 region could be sequenced. The immunoSEQ Assay was used to sequence the TCRbeta CDR3 regions. Sourced from immuneACCESS, this table was stored by TCRdb with only in-frame sequences that have V and J called. A share of the clones is absent; for the studies checked, an unresolved V gene accounts for under half, and the remainder has no known explanation. This sample lists approximately 74,000 clones; 85% were detected once. Of the sample, around 0.5% falls within the top ten clones. The V gene is TRBV7-3 and the J gene is TRBJ2-2; 8 bases in between match TRBD1. The sequence came from an adult with an advanced solid tumor such as melanoma, head and neck, liver or kidney cancer. The specimen comprised CD4+ or CD8+ T cells sorted from blood, sampled in a trial of the OX40 agonist ivuxolimab. The DNA reads as follows: TGTGCCAGCAGCCGACAGGGGCTGAACACCGGGGAGCTGTTTTTT. Its coded protein is CASSRQGLNTGELFF.